The 11 T cell receptor beta chains in this list originate from one sample, sequenced in a study of technical replicates of blood from four donors. Assay used: immunoSEQ multiplex PCR; TCRdb lists only in-frame clones, some missing. The data hold roughly 80,000 clones, with 94% observed a single time. The sample taken for sequencing was T cells isolated from PBMCs. The receptor source for this set is a human donor in good health.

The J gene is TRBJ1-2, the V gene TRBV18, with D possibly matching TRBD1 (5 bases). The CDR3 length is 13 residues. Trimming took 3 bases from V and 6 from J, leaving 11 bases between them. Germline CDR1 reads KGHSH; CDR2 reads LQKENI. This chain's CDR3 is CASSPLTVDGYTF. Written as DNA, the CDR3 is TGTGCCAGCTCACCGTTGACAGTCGATGGCTACACCTTC. Complete variable domain (other parts from reference TRBV18 and TRBJ1-2): NAGVMQNPRHLVRRRGQEARLRCSPMKGHSHVYWYRQLPEEGLKFMVYLQKENIIDESGMPKERFSAEFPKEGPSILRIQQVVRGDSAAYFCASSPLTVDGYTFGSGTRLTVV.

The rearrangement links TRBV18 to TRBJ2-7, with TRBD2 as a possible D gene (5 bases). The CDR3 extends over 13 amino acids. Germline V gene data show CDR1 as KGHSH and CDR2 as LQKENI. V lost 2 bases, J lost 5 bases, and 10 bases lay in between. The CDR3 reads CASSPEGSNEQYF. CDR3 bases: TGTGCCAGCTCACCAGAGGGTAGCAACGAGCAGTACTTC.

The chain has TRBV5-6 and TRBJ2-3, with 7 bases fitting TRBD1. The CDR3 loop spans 15 amino acids. Germline V gene data show CDR1 as SGHDT and CDR2 as YYEEEE. Trimming took 0 bases from V and 3 from J; bases not matched to a gene: 4. The CDR3 nucleotides are TGTGCCAGCAGCTTGGGGACAGGTTTTACAGATACGCAGTATTTT. As protein: CASSLGTGFTDTQYF.

V usage is TRBV9 and J usage is TRBJ2-5; D might be TRBD1 (6 bases). The CDR3 is 14 amino acids. The ends were cut back, 2 bases at V and 2 bases at J, with 10 bases in the middle. Germline V gives CDR1 SGDLS, CDR2 YYNGEE. This CDR3 reads CASSVFGQQETQYF. Here the CDR3 DNA reads TGTGCCAGCAGCGTCTTCGGACAGCAAGAGACCCAGTACTTC.

The chain is built from TRBV5-4 and TRBJ1-2; D perhaps matches TRBD1 (5 bases). Germline V lookup: CDR1 SGHNT, CDR2 YYREEE (reference sequence). V lost 0 bases to trimming and J lost 3 bases, with 18 bases between them. The CDR3 has 17 amino acids. This CDR3 reads CASSLEPDGTPYYGYTF. The CDR3 region has the DNA TGTGCCAGCAGCTTGGAGCCAGACGGGACTCCATACTATGGCTACACCTTC.

The V gene is TRBV29-1, the J gene TRBJ2-3; tentative D call: TRBD2 (5 bases). In germline, CDR1 is SQVTM, CDR2 ANQGSEA. This CDR3 spans 12 amino acids. V lost 4 bases and J lost 4, with 9 bases in between. The DNA for the CDR3 is TGCAGCGTTGGCGGGTTCGCAGATACGCAGTATTTT. Translating it yields CSVGGFADTQYF.

V usage is TRBV7-2 and J usage is TRBJ1-1, with D unresolved. Germline loops: CDR1 SGHTA, CDR2 FQGNSA. V lost 2 bases and J lost 10, with 8 bases in between. The CDR3 is 11 residues long. The DNA for the CDR3 is TGTGCCAGCAGCTTATCTATTAGAGCTTTCTTT. It encodes CASSLSIRAFF.

The rearrangement joins TRBV7-7 to TRBJ2-2; TRBD2 agrees at 13 bases. Looked up from germline, CDR1 is SSHAT and CDR2 is FNYEAQ (reference sequence). The CDR3 extends over 18 amino acids. V lost 5 bases, J lost 1 base, and 7 bases stayed unmatched. CDR3 loop: CASSPQGLAGVNTGELFF. The CDR3 DNA is TGTGCCAGCAGCCCCCAAGGACTAGCGGGAGTGAACACCGGGGAGCTGTTTTTT.

The chain couples TRBV7-9 to TRBJ1-4; maybe TRBD1 (5 bases). Trimming cost V 1 base and J 8 bases, with 14 bases left between them. Germline V gene lookup returns CDR1 SEHNR and CDR2 FQNEAQ (reference sequence). CDR3 size: 15 residues. The CDR3 DNA reads as TGTGCCAGCAGCTTAGTTTTACAGGACGGAGAAAAACTGTTTTTT. This sequence encodes CASSLVLQDGEKLFF.

The gene calls are TRBV7-9 and TRBJ1-2; no firm D call. The CDR3 spans 13 residues. Per germline, CDR1 SEHNR and CDR2 FQNEAQ (reference sequence). Trimming took off 7 bases at V and 8 bases at J, with 17 bases between the two ends. The CDR3 DNA reads TGTGCCAGCACACTTGACTTTACCCGCGGCTACACCTTC. This sequence encodes CASTLDFTRGYTF.

The chain uses TRBV19 and TRBJ2-1; 8 bases fit TRBD2. The CDR3 is 16 amino acids. The V and J ends lost 4 bases and 3 bases, in that order; junction bases with no gene match: 8. Germline lookup yields CDR1 LNHDA and CDR2 SQIVND (reference sequence). CDR3 protein: CASSTGAGRGYNEQFF. The CDR3 bases are TGTGCCAGTAGTACCGGGGCCGGGAGGGGCTACAATGAGCAGTTCTTC.